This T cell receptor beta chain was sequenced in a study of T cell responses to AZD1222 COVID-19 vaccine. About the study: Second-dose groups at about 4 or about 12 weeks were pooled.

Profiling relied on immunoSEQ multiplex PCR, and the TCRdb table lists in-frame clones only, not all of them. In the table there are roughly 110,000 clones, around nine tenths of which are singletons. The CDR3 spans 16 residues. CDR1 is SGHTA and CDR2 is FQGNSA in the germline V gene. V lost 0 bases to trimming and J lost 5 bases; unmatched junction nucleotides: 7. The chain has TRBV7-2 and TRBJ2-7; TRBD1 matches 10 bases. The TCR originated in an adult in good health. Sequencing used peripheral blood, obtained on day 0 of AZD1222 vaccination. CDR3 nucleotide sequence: TGTGCCAGCAGCTTAGCGGTGGGACAGGGGAGCAACGAGCAGTACTTC. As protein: CASSLAVGQGSNEQYF.